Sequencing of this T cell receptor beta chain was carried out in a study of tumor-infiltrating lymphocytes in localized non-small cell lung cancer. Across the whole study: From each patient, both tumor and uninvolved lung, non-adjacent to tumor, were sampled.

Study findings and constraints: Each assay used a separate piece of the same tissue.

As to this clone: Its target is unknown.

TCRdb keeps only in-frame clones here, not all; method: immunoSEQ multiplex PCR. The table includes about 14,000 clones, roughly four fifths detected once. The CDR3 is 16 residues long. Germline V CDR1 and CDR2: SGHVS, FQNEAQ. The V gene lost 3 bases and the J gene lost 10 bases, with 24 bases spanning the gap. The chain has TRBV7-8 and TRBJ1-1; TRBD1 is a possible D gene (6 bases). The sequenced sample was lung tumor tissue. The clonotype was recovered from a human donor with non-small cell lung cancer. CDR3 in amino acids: CASSLGGGRGGRRAFF. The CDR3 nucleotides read TGTGCCAGCAGCTTGGGGGGTGGCAGGGGAGGTCGCCGAGCTTTCTTT.